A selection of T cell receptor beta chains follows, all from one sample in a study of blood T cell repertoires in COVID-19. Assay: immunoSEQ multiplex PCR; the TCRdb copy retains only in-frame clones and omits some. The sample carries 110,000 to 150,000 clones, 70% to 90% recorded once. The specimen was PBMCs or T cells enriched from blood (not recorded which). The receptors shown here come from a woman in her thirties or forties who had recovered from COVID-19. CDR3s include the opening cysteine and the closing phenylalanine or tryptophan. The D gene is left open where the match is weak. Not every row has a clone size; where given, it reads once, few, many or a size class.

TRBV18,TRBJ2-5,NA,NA,TGTGCCAGCTCACCACCGAGCCGCGGACAAGAGACCCAGTACTTC,CASSPPSRGQETQYF
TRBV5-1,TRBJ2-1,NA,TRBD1,TGCGCCAGGGGGACAGTAGAAGGGGACCCCTACAATGAGCAGTTCTTC,CARGTVEGDPYNEQFF
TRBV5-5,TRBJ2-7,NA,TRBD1,TGTGCCAGCAGCTCTAGGCCGGGACAGGACTACGAGCAGTACTTC,CASSSRPGQDYEQYF
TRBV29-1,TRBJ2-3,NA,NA,TGCAGCGTTGCCCCGACAGGCCAATACACAGATACGCAGTATTTT,CSVAPTGQYTDTQYF
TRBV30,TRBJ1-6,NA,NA,TGTGCCTGGAGCATGCGGAATTCACCCCTCCACTTT,CAWSMRNSPLHF
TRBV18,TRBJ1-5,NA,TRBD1,TGTGCCAGCTCACCGTATCAACAGGGGAATAGCAATCAGCCCCAGCATTTT,CASSPYQQGNSNQPQHF
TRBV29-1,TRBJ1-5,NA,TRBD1,TGCAGCGTTGCGGAGGGACAGGGCTCCTTTGGCAATCAGCCCCAGCATTTT,CSVAEGQGSFGNQPQHF
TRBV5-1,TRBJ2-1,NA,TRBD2,TGCGCCAGCAGGGCGGGAGCGGGAAGCTCCTACAATGAGCAGTTCTTC,CASRAGAGSSYNEQFF
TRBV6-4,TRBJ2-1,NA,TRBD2,TGTGCCAGCAGTCCGGGGGGGCCCGGAAATTACAATGAGCAGTTCTTC,CASSPGGPGNYNEQFF
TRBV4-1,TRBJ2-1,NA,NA,TGCGCCAGCAGCCAAGTTGAACTATACAATGAGCAGTTCTTC,CASSQVELYNEQFF
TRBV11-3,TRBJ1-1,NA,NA,TGTGCCAGCAGCTTAGAACACGGAGAAGGAGGGACTGAAGCTTTCTTT,CASSLEHGEGGTEAFF
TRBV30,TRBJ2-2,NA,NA,TGTGCCTGGAGTGTACAAGGCTTCAGGGCCGGGGAGCTGTTTTTT,CAWSVQGFRAGELFF
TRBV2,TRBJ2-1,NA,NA,TGTGCCAGCGTCCTCCTTATCAATGAGCAGTTCTTC,CASVLLINEQFF
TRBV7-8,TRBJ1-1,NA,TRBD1,TGTGCCAGCAAATTAGACAGGGTGACTGAAGCTTTCTTT,CASKLDRVTEAFF
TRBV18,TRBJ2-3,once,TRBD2,TGTGCCAGCTCAACAACTAGCGGGGGAGATACGCAGTATTTT,CASSTTSGGDTQYF
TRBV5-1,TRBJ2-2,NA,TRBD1,TGCGCCAGCAGGTGGGACAGGGCGAACACCGGGGAGCTGTTTTTT,CASRWDRANTGELFF
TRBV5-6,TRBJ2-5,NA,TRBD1,TGTGCCAGCAGCTTAGAGGGGACAGGTTCCCAAGAGACCCAGTACTTC,CASSLEGTGSQETQYF
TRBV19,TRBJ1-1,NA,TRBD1,TGTGCCAGTAGTATCGGACAGGGGGCCACTGAAGCTTTCTTT,CASSIGQGATEAFF
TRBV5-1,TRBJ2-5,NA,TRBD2,TGCGCCAGCAGCTTCGGACTAGCGGGGGCCCAGTACCAAGAGACCCAGTACTTC,CASSFGLAGAQYQETQYF
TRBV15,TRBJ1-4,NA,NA,TGTGCCACCAGCAGAAAGACAGAAGGTAGTGAAAAACTGTTTTTT,CATSRKTEGSEKLFF
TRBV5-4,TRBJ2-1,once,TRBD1,TGTGCCAGCAGCGGGCAGGGGGCCCACAATGAGCAGTTCTTC,CASSGQGAHNEQFF
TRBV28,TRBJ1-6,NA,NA,TGTGCCAGCAGTGCCCCCAGATGGGGGGGCCGTGCACCCCTCCACTTT,CASSAPRWGGRAPLHF
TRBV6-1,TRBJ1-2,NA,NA,TGTGCCAGCAGTGAATGGGGCCAAAACTATGGCTACACCTTC,CASSEWGQNYGYTF
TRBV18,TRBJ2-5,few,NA,TGTGCCAGCTCTGGAAGCGGAGGTGGAGAGACCCAGTACTTC,CASSGSGGGETQYF
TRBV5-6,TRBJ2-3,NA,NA,TGTGCCAGCAGCTTAGCCACAGATACGCAGTATTTT,CASSLATDTQYF
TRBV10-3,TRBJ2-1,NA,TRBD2,TGTGCCATCAGTGAACTAGCGGGGGTTCAGAATGAGCAGTTCTTC,CAISELAGVQNEQFF
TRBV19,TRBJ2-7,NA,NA,TGTGCCAGTAGTGCCCTGTATGGGGGCCACGAGCAGTACTTC,CASSALYGGHEQYF
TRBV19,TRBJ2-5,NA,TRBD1,TGTGCCAGTAGTACTCGGACAGGGGGCGGTGAGACCCAGTACTTC,CASSTRTGGGETQYF
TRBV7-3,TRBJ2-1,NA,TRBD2,TGTGCCAGCAGCTTATGGATGGCGGGAGGGCTCTACAATGAGCAGTTCTTC,CASSLWMAGGLYNEQFF
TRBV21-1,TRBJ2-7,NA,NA,TGTGCCAGCAGCAAAGGGGCTAGCGGGGGGATCGGATCCTACGAGCAGTACTTC,CASSKGASGGIGSYEQYF
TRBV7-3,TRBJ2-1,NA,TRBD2,TGTGCCAGCAGCCCACCGGGGGGGGACAATGAGCAGTTCTTC,CASSPPGGDNEQFF
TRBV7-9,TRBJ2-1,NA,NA,TGTGCCAGCAGCTTAGCGGCAGGCTCCTACAATGAGCAGTTCTTC,CASSLAAGSYNEQFF
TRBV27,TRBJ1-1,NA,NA,TGTGCCAGCAGTTTATCGATTAGGAACACTGAAGCTTTCTTT,CASSLSIRNTEAFF